A single sample gave rise to the 10 T cell receptor beta chains below, sequenced in a study of CD8+CD57+ T cells in acquired aplastic anemia. Genomic DNA served as template for TCR beta VDJ and CDR3 profiling. TCRdb reprocessed the reads with MiXCR, giving one entry per CDR3 protein. The table has a few hundred thousand distinct CDR3 sequences, under 65% seen once. The source material was sorted CD4+, CD8+, or CD8+CD57+ T cells (not recorded which) from PBMCs. All receptors come from a human donor in good health.

The rearrangement uses TRBV20-1 and TRBJ2-7; D may match TRBD1 or TRBD2 (5 bases each). V was trimmed by 6 bases and J by 1 base, leaving 22 bases between them. Germline values: CDR1 DFQATT, CDR2 SNEGSKA (reference sequence). This CDR3 spans 16 amino acids. CDR3 nucleotides: TGCAGTGCCGTAGACCGGGGCATGTTAGGTTCCTACGAGCAGTACTTC. Its translation is CSAVDRGMLGSYEQYF.

The rearrangement joins TRBV6-6 to TRBJ1-1; TRBD1 matches at 8 bases. The CDR3 sequence is 16 residues long. The junction had 8 bases not matched to a gene; V was cut back by 5 bases and J by 0 bases. CDR1 is MNHNY and CDR2 is SVGAGI in the germline V gene (reference sequence). CDR3 DNA sequence: TGTGCCAGCAGTAACCGGGACAGGAAAATGAACACTGAAGCTTTCTTT. Translating it yields CASSNRDRKMNTEAFF.

The rearrangement links TRBV9 to TRBJ2-1; 10 nucleotides align to TRBD1. V trimming: 5 bases; J trimming: 4 bases; junction bases outside the gene matches: 9. The CDR3 extends over 16 amino acids. Germline assignment: CDR1 SGDLS and CDR2 YYNGEE. This CDR3 is CASRGTPGQGYNEQFF. The CDR3 coding sequence is TGTGCCAGCAGAGGAACTCCGGGACAGGGGTACAATGAGCAGTTCTTC.

This chain connects TRBV15 to TRBJ1-2; D gene ambiguous. Germline-derived CDR1 and CDR2 are LNHNV and YYDKDF (reference sequence). The CDR3 totals 14 residues. Trimming cost V 3 bases and J 4 bases, with 12 bases left between them. The CDR3 sequence: CATSRGRVVYGYTF. The CDR3 region has the DNA TGTGCCACCAGCAGGGGGAGGGTGGTCTATGGCTACACCTTC.

V is TRBV7-8 and J is TRBJ1-5, with a tentative D call TRBD1 (5 bases). The CDR3 runs 15 residues. CDR1 is SGHVS, CDR2 FQNEAQ, per germline. V was clipped by 1 base and J by 6 bases, with 13 bases between them. The CDR3 nucleotides read TGTGCCAGCAGCTTAGTTCGCAGGGAAGGTCAGCCCCAGCATTTT. Its translation: CASSLVRREGQPQHF.

This clonotype has a count of ten or more. The chain couples TRBV27 to TRBJ2-7; tentatively, D is TRBD2 (6 bases). V lost 6 bases and J 2 bases, leaving 17 bases between the germline ends. There are 15 residues in the CDR3. Per germline, CDR1 MNHEY and CDR2 SMNVEV (reference sequence). The CDR3 sequence: CASSPYLGGTYEQYF. The CDR3 DNA follows: TGTGCCAGCAGCCCCTATTTGGGGGGTACCTACGAGCAGTACTTC.

The chain uses TRBV20-1 and TRBJ2-1, with D uncertain. The CDR3 is 9 residues long. Between the trimmed V and J ends, which lost 7 bases and 10 bases, there was a span of 8 bases. CDR1 is DFQATT and CDR2 is SNEGSKA in the germline V gene (reference sequence). The CDR3 nucleotides are TGCAGTGTATGTGGCGAGCAGTTCTTC. Translating it yields CSVCGEQFF.

The chain is built from TRBV7-8 and TRBJ2-2, with a tentative D call TRBD1 (6 bases). With 4 bases removed from V and 6 bases from J, the gap between germline ends came to 12 bases. Germline CDR1 reads SGHVS; CDR2 reads FQNEAQ. CDR3 length equals 14 residues. The CDR3 DNA is TGTGCCAGCAGCTCCCACAGGGTAGCCGGGGAGCTGTTTTTT. Translating it yields CASSSHRVAGELFF.

In this sample, this clonotype turned up a few times. The rearrangement uses TRBV27 and TRBJ1-3, with TRBD1 matching over 7 bases. Per the germline V gene, CDR1 is MNHEY and CDR2 is SMNVEV (reference sequence). V dropped 1 base and J dropped 5; count of bases not matched to a gene: 17. CDR3 size: 19 residues. The CDR3 loop reads CASSLLGRGSPQGRNTIYF. CDR3 coding DNA: TGTGCCAGCAGTTTATTAGGCAGGGGGTCGCCCCAAGGACGAAACACCATATATTTT.

The chain carries TRBV4-3 and TRBJ1-2; the D is unclear. This CDR3 is built from 15 residues. Trimming stripped 0 bases from V and 2 bases from J, with 10 bases between. Germline-derived CDR1 and CDR2 are LGHNA and YSLEER. CDR3 coding DNA: TGCGCCAGCAGCCAAGATTTTTCGGACAACTATGGCTACACCTTC. Its translation is CASSQDFSDNYGYTF.